The 4 T cell receptor beta chains reported below all come from one sample, sequenced in a study of CD8 T cells in ankylosing spondylitis. Broader study findings: Several highly homologous variants made up a TCR beta motif, and this motif appeared characteristic of ankylosing spondylitis blood.

One entry per CDR3 protein, called by TCRdb with MiXCR from the 5' RACE reads. The table includes roughly 490,000 distinct CDR3 sequences, over 4% detected once. No antigens are known for them. The sequenced material came from blood, either unsorted or a sorted T cell fraction (not recorded which). Receptor source: a male donor with ankylosing spondylitis.

This clonotype was picked up many times. This chain links TRBV7-2 with TRBJ2-6; 7 bases agree with TRBD2. The germline gives CDR1 SGHTA, CDR2 FQGNSA. The ends lost 0 bases at V and 3 bases at J; junction bases unmatched: 2. The CDR3 consists of 16 residues. The CDR3 DNA reads TGTGCCAGCAGCTTAGCTTGGGGGGGTGGGGCCAACGTCCTGACTTTC. Protein: CASSLAWGGGANVLTF.

This clonotype was counted at least ten times. This chain links TRBV29-1 with TRBJ2-7; possible D gene TRBD1, 6 bases. The CDR3 consists of 13 residues. V lost 6 bases and J 2 bases, leaving 14 bases between the germline ends. CDR1 SQVTM and CDR2 ANQGSEA come from the germline V gene. The CDR3 spells CSVFQGMTYEQYF. CDR3 DNA: TGCAGCGTGTTTCAGGGGATGACCTACGAGCAGTACTTC.

This clonotype was recorded at least ten times. This chain uses TRBV3-1 with TRBJ2-2, with 7 bases fitting TRBD2. V trimming: 3 bases; J trimming: 1 base; junction bases outside the gene matches: 8. Looked up from germline, CDR1 is LGHDT and CDR2 is YNNKEL (reference sequence). This CDR3 region has 17 residues. The DNA of the CDR3 is TGTGCCAGCAGCCACTTCATGGGAGGGAGGAACACCGGGGAGCTGTTTTTT. The encoded protein is CASSHFMGGRNTGELFF.

This sequence joins TRBV19 and TRBJ1-1; 8 nucleotides agree with TRBD1. The CDR3 contains 13 residues. With 10 bases clipped from V and 0 bases from J, the junction kept 4 bases outside the gene matches. Looked up from germline, CDR1 is LNHDA and CDR2 is SQIVND (reference sequence). The CDR3 sequence: CATRTGLNTEAFF. In DNA form, the CDR3 reads TGTGCCACTAGGACAGGGCTGAACACTGAAGCTTTCTTT.